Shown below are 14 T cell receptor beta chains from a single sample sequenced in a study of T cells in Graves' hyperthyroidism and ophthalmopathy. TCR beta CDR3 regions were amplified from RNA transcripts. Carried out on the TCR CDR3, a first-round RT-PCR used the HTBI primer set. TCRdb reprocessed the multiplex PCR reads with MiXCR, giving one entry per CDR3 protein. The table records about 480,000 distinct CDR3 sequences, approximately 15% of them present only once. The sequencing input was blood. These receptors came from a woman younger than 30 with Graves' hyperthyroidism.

The CDR3 sequence is CATSRVTGPLPQHF. CDR3 bases: TGTGCCACCAGCAGAGTAACGGGACCATTGCCCCAGCATTTT. This chain joins TRBV15 and TRBJ1-5, with D possibly being TRBD1 (5 bases). The V and J ends lost 1 base and 9 bases respectively, with 13 bases between them. The CDR3 runs to 14 residues. Germline CDR1 and CDR2: LNHNV and YYDKDF (reference sequence).

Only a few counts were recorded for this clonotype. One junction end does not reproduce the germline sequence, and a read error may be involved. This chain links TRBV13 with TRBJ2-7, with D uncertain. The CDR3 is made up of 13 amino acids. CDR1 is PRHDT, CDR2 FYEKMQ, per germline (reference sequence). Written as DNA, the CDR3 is TGTGCCGGCAGCATTGGTGATTCCTACGAGCAATACTTC. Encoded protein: CAGSIGDSYEQYF.

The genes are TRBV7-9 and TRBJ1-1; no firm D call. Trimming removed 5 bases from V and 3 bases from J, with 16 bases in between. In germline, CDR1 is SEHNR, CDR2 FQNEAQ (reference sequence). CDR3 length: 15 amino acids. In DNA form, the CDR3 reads TGTGCCAGCAGCGCGGAGGGCCCCGGGGACACTGAAGCTTTCTTT. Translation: CASSAEGPGDTEAFF. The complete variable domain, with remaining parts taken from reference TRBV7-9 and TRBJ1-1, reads DTGVSQNPRHKITKRGQNVTFRCDPISEHNRLYWYRQTLGQGPEFLTYFQNEAQLEKSRLLSDRFSAERPKGSFSTLEIQRTEQGDSAMYLCASSAEGPGDTEAFFGQGTRLTVV.

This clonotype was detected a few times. This CDR3 is CASSLEGGGGYEQYF. CDR3 DNA sequence: TGTGCCAGCAGCTTAGAGGGGGGAGGCGGCTACGAGCAGTACTTC. The rearrangement joins TRBV7-8 to TRBJ2-7; D may be TRBD1 or TRBD2 (6 bases each). The CDR3 extends over 15 amino acids. V was clipped by 1 base and J by 3 bases, with 13 bases between them. CDR1 and CDR2 (germline): SGHVS, FQNEAQ.

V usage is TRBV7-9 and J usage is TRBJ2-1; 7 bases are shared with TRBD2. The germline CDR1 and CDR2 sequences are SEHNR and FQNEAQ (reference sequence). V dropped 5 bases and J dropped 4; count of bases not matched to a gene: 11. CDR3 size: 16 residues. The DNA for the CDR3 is TGTGCCAGCAGCCCCTCGGGGGGTCCATTATACAATGAGCAGTTCTTC. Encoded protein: CASSPSGGPLYNEQFF.

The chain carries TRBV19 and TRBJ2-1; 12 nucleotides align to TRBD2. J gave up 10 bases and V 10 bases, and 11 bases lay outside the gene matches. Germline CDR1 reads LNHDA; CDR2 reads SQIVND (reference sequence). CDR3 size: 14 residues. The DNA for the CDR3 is TGTGCCATCGGACAAGAAGGGACTAGCGGGGAGCAGTTCTTC. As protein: CAIGQEGTSGEQFF.

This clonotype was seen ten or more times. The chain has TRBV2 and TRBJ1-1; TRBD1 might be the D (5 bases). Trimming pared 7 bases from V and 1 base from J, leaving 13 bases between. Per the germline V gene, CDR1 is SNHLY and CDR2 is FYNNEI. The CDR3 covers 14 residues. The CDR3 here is CASMFRQWNTEAFF. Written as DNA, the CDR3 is TGTGCCAGCATGTTTAGACAGTGGAACACTGAAGCTTTCTTT.

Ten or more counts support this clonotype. For the CDR3, the DNA is TGTGCCAGCAGCCAAGGAGTTGGCTACACCTTC. The encoded protein is CASSQGVGYTF. J is TRBJ1-2 and V is TRBV3-1; D not resolved. V was cut by 1 base and J by 7 bases, with 4 bases left in between. CDR3 size: 11 residues. The germline CDR1 and CDR2 sequences are LGHDT and YNNKEL (reference sequence).

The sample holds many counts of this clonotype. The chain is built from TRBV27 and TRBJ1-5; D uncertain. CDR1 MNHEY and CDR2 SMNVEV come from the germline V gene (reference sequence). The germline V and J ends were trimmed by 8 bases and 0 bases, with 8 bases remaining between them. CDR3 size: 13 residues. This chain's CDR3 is CASGGPSNQPQHF. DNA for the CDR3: TGTGCCAGCGGAGGGCCTAGCAATCAGCCCCAGCATTTT.

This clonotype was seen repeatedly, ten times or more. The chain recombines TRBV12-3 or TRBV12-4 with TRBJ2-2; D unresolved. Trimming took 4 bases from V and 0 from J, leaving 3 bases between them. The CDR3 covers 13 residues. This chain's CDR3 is CASSSTNTGELFF. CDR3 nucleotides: TGTGCCAGCAGTTCAACGAACACCGGGGAGCTGTTTTTT.

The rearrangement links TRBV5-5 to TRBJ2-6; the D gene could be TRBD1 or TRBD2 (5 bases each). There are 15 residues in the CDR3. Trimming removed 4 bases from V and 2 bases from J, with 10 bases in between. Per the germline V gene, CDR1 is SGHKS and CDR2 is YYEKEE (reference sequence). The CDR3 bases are TGTGCCAGCAGCCCGTGGGGGACTGGGGCCAACGTCCTGACTTTC. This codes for CASSPWGTGANVLTF.

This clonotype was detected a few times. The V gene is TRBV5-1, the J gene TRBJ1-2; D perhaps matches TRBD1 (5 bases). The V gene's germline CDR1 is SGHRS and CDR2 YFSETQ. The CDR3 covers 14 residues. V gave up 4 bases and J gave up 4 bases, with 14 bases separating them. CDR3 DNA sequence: TGCGCCAGCAGCGGGGACTCTAACGTCTATGGCTACACCTTC. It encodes CASSGDSNVYGYTF.

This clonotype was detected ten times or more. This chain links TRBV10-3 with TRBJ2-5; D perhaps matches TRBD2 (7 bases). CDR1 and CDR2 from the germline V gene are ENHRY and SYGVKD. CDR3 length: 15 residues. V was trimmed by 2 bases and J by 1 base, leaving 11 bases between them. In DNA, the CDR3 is TGTGCCATCAGTGAGGCGGGGGCAGTCCAAGAGACCCAGTACTTC. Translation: CAISEAGAVQETQYF.

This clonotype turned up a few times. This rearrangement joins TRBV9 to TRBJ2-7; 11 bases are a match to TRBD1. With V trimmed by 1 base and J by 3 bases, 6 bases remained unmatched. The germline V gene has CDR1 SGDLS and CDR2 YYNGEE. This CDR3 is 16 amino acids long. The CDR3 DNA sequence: TGTGCCAGCAGCGTATCAGGACAGGGGGCGATCTACGAGCAGTACTTC. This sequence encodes CASSVSGQGAIYEQYF. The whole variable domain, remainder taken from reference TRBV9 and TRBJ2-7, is DSGVTQTPKHLITATGQRVTLRCSPRSGDLSVYWYQQSLDQGLQFLIQYYNGEERAKGNILERFSAQQFPDLHSELNLSSLELGDSALYFCASSVSGQGAIYEQYFGPGTRLTVT.